One sample yielded the 22 T cell receptor beta chains listed below, sequenced in a study of post-analysis software for immune sequencing data. General study results and limits: Several TRBV segments were more frequent in patients than controls; TRBV5-6, TRBV5-1 and TRBV20-1 belonged to this group.

These receptors' antigens are unknown. Unique-molecular-identifier-tagged TCR beta cDNA libraries were used. One entry per CDR3 protein, called by TCRdb with MiXCR from the PCR reads. The table records about 680,000 distinct CDR3 sequences, approximately 59% of them present only once. The sequenced sample consisted of blood. The source is a girl aged 2 to 10 with multiple sclerosis.

The sample holds one count of this clonotype. This chain uses TRBV25-1 with TRBJ1-1, with 9 bases identical to TRBD1. CDR1 MGHDK and CDR2 SYGVNS come from the germline V gene. This CDR3 comprises 15 residues. The trim removed 2 bases at V and 5 bases at J, leaving 6 bases unmatched. CDR3 sequence: CASSEMGQGGTEAFF. The CDR3 DNA follows: TGTGCCAGCAGTGAAATGGGACAGGGAGGGACTGAAGCTTTCTTT.

The chain is built from TRBV7-2 and TRBJ2-1; D might be TRBD1 (6 bases). Germline V CDR1 and CDR2: SGHTA, FQGNSA. The CDR3 loop spans 15 amino acids. Trimming took off 2 bases at V and 5 bases at J, with 13 bases between the two ends. This CDR3 is CASSLRSQGDNEQFF. DNA for the CDR3: TGTGCCAGCAGCTTACGATCACAGGGCGACAATGAGCAGTTCTTC.

The chain couples TRBV27 to TRBJ2-7, with D possibly being TRBD1 (6 bases). The CDR3 has 16 amino acids. Trimming took off 6 bases at V and 0 bases at J, with 18 bases between the two ends. Per germline, CDR1 MNHEY and CDR2 SMNVEV (reference sequence). The CDR3 region is CASRPGGGYLSYEQYF. In nucleotides, the CDR3 is TGTGCCAGCAGACCTGGGGGCGGGTACCTCTCCTACGAGCAGTACTTC.

This clonotype was seen once. The V call is TRBV7-3, the J call TRBJ2-1; 10 bases are shared with TRBD2. Germline V gives CDR1 SGHTA, CDR2 FQGTGA. The V gene end was trimmed by 6 bases and the J gene end by 8 bases; junction bases not matched to a gene: 10. CDR3 length: 15 amino acids. This chain's CDR3 is CASRPGLANNDEQFF. CDR3 DNA sequence: TGTGCCAGCAGGCCGGGACTAGCGAACAACGATGAGCAGTTCTTC.

The rearrangement uses TRBV30 and TRBJ1-2, with no clear D. Germline CDR1 GTSNPN, CDR2 SVGIG (reference sequence). V was trimmed by 2 bases and J by 4 bases, leaving 14 bases between them. The CDR3 covers 14 residues. The CDR3, as DNA: TGTGCCTGGAGTCGCGGCCTAGGCAGCTATGGCTACACCTTC. Amino acids: CAWSRGLGSYGYTF.

V and J are TRBV7-2 and TRBJ1-4, with a tentative D call TRBD1 (6 bases). V shed 2 bases and J shed 7 bases, with 14 bases lying between them. CDR3 length: 15 amino acids. The germline V gene encodes CDR1 SGHTA and CDR2 FQGNSA. CDR3 DNA sequence: TGTGCCAGCAGCTTAAAGGGAGGGGGGGGTGAAAAACTGTTTTTT. Translation gives CASSLKGGGGEKLFF.

This clonotype occurred a few times. J is TRBJ2-1 and V is TRBV5-1; 8 bases map to TRBD2. This CDR3 spans 14 amino acids. The V segment lost 5 bases and the J segment 7 bases; nucleotides outside the gene matches: 8. Germline lookup yields CDR1 SGHRS and CDR2 YFSETQ. Written as DNA, the CDR3 is TGCGCCAGCAGTTCAGCGGGAGCTCGGAATGAGCAGTTCTTC. Translation: CASSSAGARNEQFF.

The chain uses TRBV6-5 and TRBJ2-3, with D perhaps TRBD2 (6 bases). This CDR3 is built from 16 residues. Trimming removed 0 bases from V and 4 bases from J, with 14 bases in between. Germline V CDR1 and CDR2: MNHEY, SVGAGI. The CDR3, as DNA: TGTGCCAGCAGTTACTCCGGTGGAGCGGGTTCAGATACGCAGTATTTT. It yields the protein CASSYSGGAGSDTQYF.

This clonotype appeared a few times. The chain has TRBV29-1 and TRBJ2-7; 7 bases map to TRBD1. Trimming removed 2 bases from V and 3 bases from J; junction bases left unmatched: 7. Per germline, CDR1 SQVTM and CDR2 ANQGSEA. The CDR3 sequence is 14 residues long. The CDR3 loop is CSVEMGQYDYEQYF. CDR3 sequence (DNA): TGCAGCGTTGAAATGGGACAGTACGACTACGAGCAGTACTTC.

The chain recombines TRBV18 with TRBJ2-3; 11 bases fit TRBD1. The CDR3 has 17 residues. Losses at the gene ends were 3 bases for V and 5 bases for J; bases not matched to a gene: 10. CDR1 KGHSH and CDR2 LQKENI come from the germline V gene. Written as DNA, the CDR3 is TGTGCCAGCTCACCCTTCCGGACAGGGGGCGTTCAAGATACGCAGTATTTT. Translating gives CASSPFRTGGVQDTQYF.

CDR3: CASSLSETGSYNEQFF. The CDR3 DNA sequence: TGTGCCAGCAGCTTATCCGAGACAGGATCCTACAATGAGCAGTTCTTC. The chain joins TRBV13 to TRBJ2-1, with a possible D match to TRBD1 (6 bases). V was shortened by 2 bases and J by 1 base, with 12 bases between the two germline ends. This CDR3 has 16 residues. Per germline, CDR1 PRHDT and CDR2 FYEKMQ (reference sequence).

The V and J genes are TRBV29-1 and TRBJ1-2, with TRBD1 as a possible D gene (6 bases). The germline V gene has CDR1 SQVTM and CDR2 ANQGSEA. The CDR3 covers 14 residues. Trimming stripped 5 bases from V and 7 bases from J, with 20 bases between. In DNA form, the CDR3 reads TGCAGCGTTCACTCTCGGACAGACGTGATTGGCTACACCTTC. Its protein is CSVHSRTDVIGYTF. The whole variable domain, remainder taken from reference TRBV29-1 and TRBJ1-2, is SAVISQKPSRDICQRGTSLTIQCQVDSQVTMMFWYRQQPGQSLTLIATANQGSEATYESGFVIDKFPISRPNLTFSTLTVSNMSPEDSSIYLCSVHSRTDVIGYTFGSGTRLTVV.

This clonotype was counted only a few times. The chain employs TRBV29-1 and TRBJ1-1, with TRBD1 matching over 9 bases. The CDR3 contains 15 residues. Germline V gives CDR1 SQVTM, CDR2 ANQGSEA. Trimming took 3 bases from V and 0 from J; bases not matched to a gene: 5. The CDR3 DNA sequence: TGCAGCGTTGAGGGACAGGGTATCATGAACACTGAAGCTTTCTTT. It translates to CSVEGQGIMNTEAFF.

J is TRBJ1-4 and V is TRBV13, with 7 bases identical to TRBD1. The CDR3 loop spans 15 amino acids. The trim removed 0 bases at V and 8 bases at J, leaving 6 bases unmatched. Per germline, CDR1 PRHDT and CDR2 FYEKMQ (reference sequence). The chain's CDR3 is CASSLGVQGDEKLFF. Written as DNA, the CDR3 is TGTGCCAGCAGCTTAGGAGTTCAGGGGGACGAAAAACTGTTTTTT.

The chain has TRBV27 and TRBJ2-4; 9 positions agree with TRBD2. The CDR3 loop spans 15 amino acids. J was trimmed by 13 bases and V by 6 bases; bases with no gene match: 16. Germline V gene lookup returns CDR1 MNHEY and CDR2 SMNVEV (reference sequence). The CDR3 protein is CASSPLREGLGEQYF. CDR3 in DNA: TGTGCCAGCAGCCCCCTGCGGGAGGGCCTGGGGGAGCAGTACTTC.

The chain employs TRBV29-1 and TRBJ2-3; D is undetermined. This CDR3 region has 11 residues. V lost 5 bases and J lost 2, with 5 bases in between. Germline V gene data show CDR1 as SQVTM and CDR2 as ANQGSEA. CDR3 residues: CSVFVTDTQYF. Written as DNA, the CDR3 is TGCAGCGTTTTCGTCACAGATACGCAGTATTTT.

Concerning this clonotype itself: At one of its ends the junction is not consistent with the germline gene, which may arise from a read error. The V and J genes are TRBV12-3 or TRBV12-4 and TRBJ2-3; D is possibly TRBD2 (6 bases). The CDR3 totals 15 residues. The CDR3 here is CASSFPGGGTGTQYF. CDR3 nucleotide sequence: TGTGCCAGCAGTTTCCCCGGGGGAGGCACAGGTACGCAGTATTTT.

Here the CDR3 DNA reads TGTGCCAGCAGTGACGGACAAGGATATGGCTACACCTTC. Translating it yields CASSDGQGYGYTF. The rearrangement joins TRBV2 to TRBJ1-2; TRBD1 might be the D (5 bases). V was clipped by 3 bases and J by 5 bases, with 10 bases between them. The germline gives CDR1 SNHLY, CDR2 FYNNEI. There are 13 residues in the CDR3.

The chain combines TRBV5-1 with TRBJ1-1, with D possibly TRBD1 on 5 matching bases. Germline-derived CDR1 and CDR2 are SGHRS and YFSETQ. The V and J ends lost 3 bases and 1 base respectively, with 13 bases between them. The CDR3 sequence is 15 residues long. Here the CDR3 reads CASSWDGGSNTEAFF. The CDR3 DNA sequence: TGCGCCAGCAGCTGGGATGGGGGATCGAACACTGAAGCTTTCTTT.

The chain has TRBV19 and TRBJ1-2, with D possibly matching TRBD1 (5 bases). The CDR3 has 17 amino acids. Germline V lookup: CDR1 LNHDA, CDR2 SQIVND (reference sequence). The germline V and J ends were trimmed by 7 bases and 0 bases, with 21 bases remaining between them. The CDR3 is CASNVGGRKTSNYGYTF. The CDR3 nucleotides are TGTGCCAGTAACGTTGGGGGAAGGAAAACTTCTAACTATGGCTACACCTTC.

The chain is built from TRBV6-1 and TRBJ1-4; 7 bases line up with TRBD1. The CDR3 runs to 14 residues. Trimming removed 3 bases from V and 8 bases from J; junction bases left unmatched: 6. Germline-derived CDR1 and CDR2 are MNHNS and SASEGT. This CDR3 reads CASSDNRGNEKLFF. CDR3 sequence (DNA): TGTGCCAGCAGTGATAACAGGGGAAACGAAAAACTGTTTTTT.

This clonotype occurred once. The chain joins TRBV2 to TRBJ1-2; D is unresolved. CDR1 is SNHLY and CDR2 is FYNNEI in the germline V gene. There are 12 residues in the CDR3. Trimming took off 3 bases at V and 8 bases at J, with 10 bases between the two ends. In DNA form, the CDR3 reads TGTGCCAGCAGTGATGGGTGGGGAGGCTACACCTTC. Amino acids: CASSDGWGGYTF.